One TCR beta chain is described in this entry. No antigen is known for it. The repertoire was sequenced with immunoSEQ multiplex PCR; TCRdb's copy has only in-frame clones and lacks some. The data contain about 220,000 clones, 85% to 95% of them singletons. The data were taken from a study of T cell responses to AZD1222 COVID-19 vaccine. The V gene lost 2 bases and the J gene lost 8 bases, with 9 bases spanning the gap. CDR3 length: 13 residues. The germline CDR1 and CDR2 sequences are WNHNN and SYGVQD (reference sequence). Study results and caveats: Spike-wide vaccine-associated CD4 TCRs dominated at 160-218 and 743-854. After the peak T cell response, and only then, were repertoires sampled.

This clonotype was sampled from an adult in good health. The chain joins TRBV10-1 to TRBJ1-4; no clear D gene. This material consisted of peripheral blood, taken on day 0 of MenACWY control vaccination. DNA for the CDR3: TGCGCCAGCAGTGAGGTTCCCTGCGAAAAACTGTTTTTT. Protein sequence: CASSEVPCEKLFF.